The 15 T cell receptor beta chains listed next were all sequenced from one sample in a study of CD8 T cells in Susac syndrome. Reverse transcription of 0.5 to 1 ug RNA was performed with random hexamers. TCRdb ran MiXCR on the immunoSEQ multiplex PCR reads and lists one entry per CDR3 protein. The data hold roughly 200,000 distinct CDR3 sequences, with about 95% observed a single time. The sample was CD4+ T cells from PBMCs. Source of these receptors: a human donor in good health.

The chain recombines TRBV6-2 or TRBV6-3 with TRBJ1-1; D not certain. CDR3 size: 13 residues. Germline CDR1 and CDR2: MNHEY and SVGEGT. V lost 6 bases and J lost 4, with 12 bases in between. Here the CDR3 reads CASSPHRGTEAFF. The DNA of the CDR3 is TGTGCCAGCAGCCCCCACCGGGGCACTGAAGCTTTCTTT.

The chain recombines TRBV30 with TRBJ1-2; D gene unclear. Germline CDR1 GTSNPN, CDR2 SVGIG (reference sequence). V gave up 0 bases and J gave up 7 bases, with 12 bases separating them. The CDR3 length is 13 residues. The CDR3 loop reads CAWSVRYSFGYTF. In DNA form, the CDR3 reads TGTGCCTGGAGTGTAAGGTACTCCTTTGGCTACACCTTC.

CDR3 sequence: CASSLVEGGDGSGANVLTF. CDR3 nucleotides: TGTGCCAGCAGCTTAGTAGAGGGTGGGGATGGATCTGGGGCCAACGTCCTGACTTTC. The rearrangement links TRBV7-8 to TRBJ2-6; maybe TRBD2 (5 bases). The CDR3 totals 19 residues. The V gene's germline CDR1 is SGHVS and CDR2 FQNEAQ. Trimming took 1 base from V and 1 from J, leaving 17 bases between them.

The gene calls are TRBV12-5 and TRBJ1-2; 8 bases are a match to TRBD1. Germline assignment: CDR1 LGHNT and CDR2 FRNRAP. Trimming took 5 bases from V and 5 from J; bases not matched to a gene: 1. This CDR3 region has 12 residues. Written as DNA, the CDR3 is TGTGCTAGTGGTCGACAGGGGTATGGCTACACCTTC. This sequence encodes CASGRQGYGYTF.

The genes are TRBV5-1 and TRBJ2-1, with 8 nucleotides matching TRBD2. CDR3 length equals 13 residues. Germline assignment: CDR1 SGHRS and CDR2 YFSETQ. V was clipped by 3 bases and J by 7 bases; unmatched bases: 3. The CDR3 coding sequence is TGCGCCAGCAGCTGGGTAGCGGGAAATGAGCAGTTCTTC. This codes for CASSWVAGNEQFF.

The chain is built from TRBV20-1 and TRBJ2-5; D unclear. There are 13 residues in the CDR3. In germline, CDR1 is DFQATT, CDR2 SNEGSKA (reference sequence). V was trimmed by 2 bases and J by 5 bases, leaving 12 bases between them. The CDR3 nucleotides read TGCAGTGCTAGATTGTGGGGATGGGAGACCCAGTACTTC. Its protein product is CSARLWGWETQYF.

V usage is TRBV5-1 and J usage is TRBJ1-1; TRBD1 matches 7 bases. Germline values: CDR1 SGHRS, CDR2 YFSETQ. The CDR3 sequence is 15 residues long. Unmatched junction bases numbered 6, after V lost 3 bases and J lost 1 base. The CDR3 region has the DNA TGCGCCAGCAGCTCTAGACAGGGTAGGAACACTGAAGCTTTCTTT. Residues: CASSSRQGRNTEAFF. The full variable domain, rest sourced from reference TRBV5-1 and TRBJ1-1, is KAGVTQTPRYLIKTRGQQVTLSCSPISGHRSVSWYQQTPGQGLQFLFEYFSETQRNKGNFPGRFSGRQFSNSRSEMNVSTLELGDSALYLCASSSRQGRNTEAFFGQGTRLTVV.

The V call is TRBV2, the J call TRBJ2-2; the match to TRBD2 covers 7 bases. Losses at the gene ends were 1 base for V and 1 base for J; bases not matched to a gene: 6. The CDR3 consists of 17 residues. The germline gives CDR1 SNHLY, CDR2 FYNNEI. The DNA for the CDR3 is TGTGCCAGCAGTGAAGAACCCCAGCGGGGGAACACCGGGGAGCTGTTTTTT. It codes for CASSEEPQRGNTGELFF.

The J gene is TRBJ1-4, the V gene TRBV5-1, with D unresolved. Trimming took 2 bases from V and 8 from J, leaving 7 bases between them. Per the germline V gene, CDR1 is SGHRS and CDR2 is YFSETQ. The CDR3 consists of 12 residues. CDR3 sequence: CASSLLGEKLFF. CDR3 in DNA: TGCGCCAGCAGCTTACTGGGGGAAAAACTGTTTTTT.

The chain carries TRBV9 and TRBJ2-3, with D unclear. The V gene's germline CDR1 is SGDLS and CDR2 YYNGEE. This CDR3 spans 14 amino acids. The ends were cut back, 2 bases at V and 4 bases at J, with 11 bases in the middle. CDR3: CASSVSPFSDTQYF. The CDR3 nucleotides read TGTGCCAGCAGCGTCAGCCCCTTCTCAGATACGCAGTATTTT.

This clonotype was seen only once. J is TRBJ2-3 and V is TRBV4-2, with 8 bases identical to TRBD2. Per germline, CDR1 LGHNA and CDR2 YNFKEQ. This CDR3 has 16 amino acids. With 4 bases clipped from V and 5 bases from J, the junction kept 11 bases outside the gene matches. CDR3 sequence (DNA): TGTGCCAGCAGCCCCGACGGAGCGGGAGCGAGAGATACGCAGTATTTT. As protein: CASSPDGAGARDTQYF.

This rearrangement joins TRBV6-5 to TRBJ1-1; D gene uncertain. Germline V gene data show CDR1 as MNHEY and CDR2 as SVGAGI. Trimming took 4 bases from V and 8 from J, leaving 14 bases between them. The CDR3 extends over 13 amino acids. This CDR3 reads CASSSMPELEAFF. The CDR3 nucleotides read TGTGCCAGCAGTTCGATGCCCGAACTAGAAGCTTTCTTT.

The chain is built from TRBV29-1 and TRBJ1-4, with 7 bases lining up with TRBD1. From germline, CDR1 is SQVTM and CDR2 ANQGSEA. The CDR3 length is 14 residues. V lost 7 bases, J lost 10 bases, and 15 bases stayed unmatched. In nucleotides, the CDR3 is TGCAGCGCAGCCAGGGACAGCGGGGGGGGAAAACTGTTTTTT. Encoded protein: CSAARDSGGGKLFF. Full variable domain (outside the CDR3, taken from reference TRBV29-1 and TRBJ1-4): SAVISQKPSRDICQRGTSLTIQCQVDSQVTMMFWYRQQPGQSLTLIATANQGSEATYESGFVIDKFPISRPNLTFSTLTVSNMSPEDSSIYLCSAARDSGGGKLFFGSGTQLSVL.

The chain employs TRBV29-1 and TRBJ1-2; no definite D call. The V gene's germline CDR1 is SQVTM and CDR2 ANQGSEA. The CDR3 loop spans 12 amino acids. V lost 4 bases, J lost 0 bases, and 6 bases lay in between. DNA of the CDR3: TGCAGCGTTGGGAAGCCTAACTATGGCTACACCTTC. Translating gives CSVGKPNYGYTF.

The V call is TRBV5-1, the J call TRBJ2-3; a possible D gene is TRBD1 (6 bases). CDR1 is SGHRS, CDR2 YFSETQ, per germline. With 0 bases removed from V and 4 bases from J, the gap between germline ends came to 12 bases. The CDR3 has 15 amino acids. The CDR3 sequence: CASSLGPGEPDTQYF. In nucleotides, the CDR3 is TGCGCCAGCAGCTTGGGGCCAGGGGAACCAGATACGCAGTATTTT.